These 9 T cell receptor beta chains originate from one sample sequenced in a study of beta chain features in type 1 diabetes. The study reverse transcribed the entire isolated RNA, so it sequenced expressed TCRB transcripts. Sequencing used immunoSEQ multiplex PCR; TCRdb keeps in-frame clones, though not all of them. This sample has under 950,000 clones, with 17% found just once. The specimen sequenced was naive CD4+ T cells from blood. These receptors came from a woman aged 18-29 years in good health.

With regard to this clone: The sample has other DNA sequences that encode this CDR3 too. CDR3 sequence (DNA): TGTGCCAGCAGGGGTTACAATGAGCAGTTCTTC. Amino acid sequence: CASRGYNEQFF. The chain combines TRBV2 with TRBJ2-1; no definite D call. There are 11 residues in the CDR3. CDR1 SNHLY and CDR2 FYNNEI come from the germline V gene. V lost 6 bases, J lost 4 bases, and 4 bases lay in between.

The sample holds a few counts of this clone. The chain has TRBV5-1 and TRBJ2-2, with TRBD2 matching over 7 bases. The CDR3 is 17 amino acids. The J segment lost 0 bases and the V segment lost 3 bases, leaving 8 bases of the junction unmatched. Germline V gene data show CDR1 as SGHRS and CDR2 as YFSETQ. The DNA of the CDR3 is TGCGCCAGCAGCTGGGGGGACTACCTGACGAACACCGGGGAGCTGTTTTTT. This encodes CASSWGDYLTNTGELFF.

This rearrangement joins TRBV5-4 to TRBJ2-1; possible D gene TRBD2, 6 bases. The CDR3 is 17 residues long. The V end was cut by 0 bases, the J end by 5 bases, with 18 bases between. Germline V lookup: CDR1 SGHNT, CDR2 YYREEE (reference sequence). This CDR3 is CASSLALGRDLDNEQFF. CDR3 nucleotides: TGTGCCAGCAGCTTGGCCCTCGGGCGGGATTTGGACAATGAGCAGTTCTTC.

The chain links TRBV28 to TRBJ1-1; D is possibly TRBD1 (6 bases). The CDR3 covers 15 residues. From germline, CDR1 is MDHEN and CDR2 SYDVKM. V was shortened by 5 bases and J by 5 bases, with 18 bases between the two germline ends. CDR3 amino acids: CASSPIAQGRTEAFF. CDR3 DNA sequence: TGTGCCAGCAGTCCCATCGCCCAGGGGAGGACTGAAGCTTTCTTT.

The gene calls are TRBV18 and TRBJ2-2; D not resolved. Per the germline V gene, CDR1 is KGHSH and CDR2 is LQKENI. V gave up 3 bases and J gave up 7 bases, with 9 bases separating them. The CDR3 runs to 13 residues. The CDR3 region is CASSPRSDGELFF. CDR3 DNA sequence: TGTGCCAGCTCACCTCGGTCGGACGGGGAGCTGTTTTTT.

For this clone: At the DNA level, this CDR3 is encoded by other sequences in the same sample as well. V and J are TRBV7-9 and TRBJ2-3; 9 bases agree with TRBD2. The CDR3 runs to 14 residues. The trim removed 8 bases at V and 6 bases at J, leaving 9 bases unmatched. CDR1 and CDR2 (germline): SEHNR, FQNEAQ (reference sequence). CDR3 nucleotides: TGTGCCAGCGGAATAGCGGGAGTATCCGATACGCAGTATTTT. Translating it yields CASGIAGVSDTQYF. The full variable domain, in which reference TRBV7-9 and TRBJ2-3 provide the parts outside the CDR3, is DTGVSQNPRHKITKRGQNVTFRCDPISEHNRLYWYRQTLGQGPEFLTYFQNEAQLEKSRLLSDRFSAERPKGSFSTLEIQRTEQGDSAMYLCASGIAGVSDTQYFGPGTRLTVL.

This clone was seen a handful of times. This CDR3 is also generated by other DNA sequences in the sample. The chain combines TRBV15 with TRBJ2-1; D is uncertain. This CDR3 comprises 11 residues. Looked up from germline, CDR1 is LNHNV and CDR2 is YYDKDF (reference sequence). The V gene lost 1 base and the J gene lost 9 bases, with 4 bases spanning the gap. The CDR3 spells CATSRGGEQFF. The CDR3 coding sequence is TGTGCCACCAGCAGAGGGGGTGAGCAGTTCTTC.

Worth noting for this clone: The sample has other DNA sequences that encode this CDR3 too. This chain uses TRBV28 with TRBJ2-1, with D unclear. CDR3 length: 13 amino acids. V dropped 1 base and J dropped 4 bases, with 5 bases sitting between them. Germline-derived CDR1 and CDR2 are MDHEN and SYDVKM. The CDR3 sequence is CASSLSSYNEQFF. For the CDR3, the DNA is TGTGCCAGCAGTTTATCCTCATACAATGAGCAGTTCTTC.

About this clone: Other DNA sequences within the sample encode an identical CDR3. The CDR3 here is CASSRTDSNQPQHF. CDR3 DNA sequence: TGTGCCAGCTCACGAACAGATAGCAATCAGCCCCAGCATTTT. The rearrangement joins TRBV18 to TRBJ1-5, with no clear D. CDR1 is KGHSH and CDR2 is LQKENI in the germline V gene. This CDR3 has 14 residues. The ends were cut back, 4 bases at V and 0 bases at J, with 7 bases in the middle. Based on the CDR3 plus reference TRBV18 and TRBJ1-5, the full variable domain is NAGVMQNPRHLVRRRGQEARLRCSPMKGHSHVYWYRQLPEEGLKFMVYLQKENIIDESGMPKERFSAEFPKEGPSILRIQQVVRGDSAAYFCASSRTDSNQPQHFGDGTRLSIL.